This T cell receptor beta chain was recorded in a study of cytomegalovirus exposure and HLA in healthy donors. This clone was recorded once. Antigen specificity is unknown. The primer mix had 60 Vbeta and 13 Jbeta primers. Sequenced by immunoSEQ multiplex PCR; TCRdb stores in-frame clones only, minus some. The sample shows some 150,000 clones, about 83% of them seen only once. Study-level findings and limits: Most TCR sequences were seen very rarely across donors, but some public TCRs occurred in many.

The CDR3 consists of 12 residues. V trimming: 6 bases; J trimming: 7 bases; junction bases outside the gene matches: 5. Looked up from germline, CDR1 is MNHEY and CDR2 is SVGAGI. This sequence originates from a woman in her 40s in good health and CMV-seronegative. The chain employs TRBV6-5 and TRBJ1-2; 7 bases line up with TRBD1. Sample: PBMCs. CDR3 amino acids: CASRRDSRGYTF. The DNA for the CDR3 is TGTGCCAGCAGGAGGGACAGCCGTGGCTACACCTTC.